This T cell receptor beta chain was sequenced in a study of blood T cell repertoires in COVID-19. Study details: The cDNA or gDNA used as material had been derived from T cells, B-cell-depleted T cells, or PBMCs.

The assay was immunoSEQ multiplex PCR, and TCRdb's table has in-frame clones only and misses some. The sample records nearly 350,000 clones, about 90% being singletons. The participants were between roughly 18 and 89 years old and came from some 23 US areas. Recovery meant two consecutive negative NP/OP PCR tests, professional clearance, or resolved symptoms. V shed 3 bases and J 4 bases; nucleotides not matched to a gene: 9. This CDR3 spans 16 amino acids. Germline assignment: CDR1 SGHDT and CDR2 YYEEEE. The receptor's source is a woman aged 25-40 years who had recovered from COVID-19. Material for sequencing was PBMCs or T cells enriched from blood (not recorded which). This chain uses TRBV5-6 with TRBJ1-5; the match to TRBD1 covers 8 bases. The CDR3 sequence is CASSSGWGQANQPQHF. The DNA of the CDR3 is TGTGCCAGCAGCTCGGGTTGGGGACAGGCGAATCAGCCCCAGCATTTT.